The 9 T cell receptor beta chains below were found in one sample sequenced in a study of radiotherapy plus CTLA-4 blockade in lung cancer listed by TCRdb under 2018. The library was produced with the immunoSEQ multiplex PCR assay. TCRdb took this table from immuneACCESS and kept in-frame rearrangements with V and J called. Such tables lack part of the clones; where checked against another copy, unresolved V genes explain under half of the gap, and the rest is unexplained. This sample comprises approximately 50,000 clones, roughly 76% of them detected only once. Roughly 3.5% of the sample comes from the top ten. The specimen was peripheral blood, collected from a patient treated with radiotherapy plus ipilimumab. The receptors were sampled from a human donor with non-small cell lung cancer who had a complete response to radiotherapy plus ipilimumab.

This chain links TRBV27 with TRBJ1-6; possibly TRBD1 for D (6 bases). The V gene lost 5 bases and the J gene lost 7 bases, with 12 bases spanning the gap. The CDR3 has 14 amino acids. Germline V CDR1 and CDR2: MNHEY, SMNVEV (reference sequence). CDR3 bases: TGTGCCAGCAGTCCCGGACAGCCGAATTCACCCCTCCACTTT. Its protein product is CASSPGQPNSPLHF.

This clone has just a few counts. The rearrangement links TRBV5-4 to TRBJ2-5; D is perhaps TRBD2 (6 bases). This CDR3 comprises 15 residues. Germline values: CDR1 SGHNT, CDR2 YYREEE (reference sequence). The V end was cut by 3 bases, the J end by 4 bases, with 16 bases between. As DNA, the CDR3 is TGTGCCAGCAGCTCTCCAACTAGCACCCGAGAGACCCAGTACTTC. This translates into CASSSPTSTRETQYF.

This clone has a handful of counts. The chain couples TRBV7-9 to TRBJ1-5; D possibly corresponds to TRBD1 (5 bases). Trimming removed 1 base at V and 6 bases at J, with 13 bases between. Per germline, CDR1 SEHNR and CDR2 FQNEAQ (reference sequence). This CDR3 region has 15 residues. The CDR3 region has the DNA TGTGCCAGCAGCTTAGACGGCAGGGTGGGTCAGCCCCAGCATTTT. Residues: CASSLDGRVGQPQHF. The full variable domain, completed using reference TRBV7-9 and TRBJ1-5, is DTGVSQNPRHKITKRGQNVTFRCDPISEHNRLYWYRQTLGQGPEFLTYFQNEAQLEKSRLLSDRFSAERPKGSFSTLEIQRTEQGDSAMYLCASSLDGRVGQPQHFGDGTRLSIL.

This clone was picked up a small number of times. CDR3 loop: CASSPHRDINEKLFF. The CDR3 nucleotides read TGTGCCAGCAGCCCACACCGGGACATTAATGAAAAACTGTTTTTT. The chain recombines TRBV4-2 with TRBJ1-4; a weak D match, TRBD1 (6 bases). This CDR3 spans 15 amino acids. CDR1 and CDR2 from the germline V gene are LGHNA and YNFKEQ. Between the trimmed V and J ends, which lost 4 bases and 4 bases, there was a span of 13 bases.

Only a few counts were recorded for this clone. The chain employs TRBV10-3 and TRBJ1-4; a weak D match, TRBD1 (6 bases). Germline CDR1 reads ENHRY; CDR2 reads SYGVKD. Trimming removed 3 bases from V and 7 bases from J, with 18 bases in between. This CDR3 has 16 residues. CDR3 DNA: TGTGCCATCAGTGAAACGGGTGGACAGCGCGGTGAAAAACTGTTTTTT. It is translated as CAISETGGQRGEKLFF.

This clone was counted once. This sequence joins TRBV7-8 and TRBJ1-5; weak D call: TRBD1 (6 bases). Deletions cut 5 bases from V and 4 bases from J, with 12 bases between. Per the germline V gene, CDR1 is SGHVS and CDR2 is FQNEAQ. This CDR3 region has 14 residues. CDR3 bases: TGTGCCAGCAGCCGGGGGGGGCTTAATCAGCCCCAGCATTTT. It translates to CASSRGGLNQPQHF.

V gene TRBV13 combines with J gene TRBJ2-7, with 8 bases that match TRBD1. V was clipped by 5 bases and J by 1 base; unmatched bases: 13. The CDR3 is 17 residues long. Looked up from germline, CDR1 is PRHDT and CDR2 is FYEKMQ (reference sequence). The DNA for the CDR3 is TGTGCCAGCAGCCAAACTGCCCGCAGGGGGCCATCCTACGAGCAGTACTTC. It specifies CASSQTARRGPSYEQYF.

This sequence joins TRBV7-2 and TRBJ2-2; TRBD2 is a possible D gene (5 bases). Germline values: CDR1 SGHTA, CDR2 FQGNSA. Trimming shortened V by 3 bases and J by 8 bases, and 10 bases separated the two germline ends. CDR3 length equals 13 residues. The CDR3 reads CASSFSGLGELFF. DNA of the CDR3: TGTGCCAGCAGCTTCTCGGGGTTGGGGGAGCTGTTTTTT.

V and J are TRBV5-1 and TRBJ2-7; maybe TRBD1 (7 bases). In germline, CDR1 is SGHRS, CDR2 YFSETQ. The CDR3 length is 14 residues. Trimming shortened V by 4 bases and J by 3 bases, and 14 bases separated the two germline ends. CDR3 residues: CASSGGDSRYEQYF. The CDR3 region has the DNA TGCGCCAGCAGCGGAGGGGACAGCCGCTACGAGCAGTACTTC.